Described below is a single T cell receptor (beta chain) sequence and its context. Germline V CDR1 and CDR2: SGHDN, FVKESK. The CDR3 is 19 amino acids. Trimming cost V 0 bases and J 0 bases, with 15 bases left between them. The sample belongs to a study of blood T cell repertoires in COVID-19. Whole-study context: Italy, Spain and the United States were the sources of the convalescent and acute COVID-19 samples.

Sequenced by immunoSEQ multiplex PCR; TCRdb stores in-frame clones only, minus some. Of about 24,000 clones listed, more than 75% were seen once; the top ten hold 8.6%. This chain joins TRBV14 and TRBJ2-6, with unresolved D. The receptor was derived from a human donor in a cohort sampled during active COVID-19. The sample consisted of peripheral blood. The CDR3 nucleotides are TGTGCCAGCAGCCAAGACCCCAGGTCCGTAATCTCTGGGGCCAACGTCCTGACTTTC. Amino acids: CASSQDPRSVISGANVLTF.